This T cell receptor (beta chain) is from a study of CD8+ T cells in alopecia areata. The V end was cut by 6 bases, the J end by 4 bases, with 10 bases between. Germline lookup yields CDR1 WNHNN and CDR2 SYGVQD (reference sequence). The CDR3 consists of 12 residues. This clone showed up just a few times. The target antigen is unknown. The sequencing template was cDNA reverse transcribed from extracted RNA. The repertoire was sequenced with immunoSEQ multiplex PCR; TCRdb's copy has only in-frame clones and lacks some. The sample contains more than 150,000 clones, about 50% of which appear only once. Lesional scalp punch biopsies and peripheral blood came from alopecia areata patients. The study, taken as a whole, reports: In lesional scalp, particularly from alopecia totalis/universalis, clonality was higher than in normal scalp.

This chain links TRBV10-1 with TRBJ2-7; D is possibly TRBD1 (6 bases). Sequenced material: CD8+ T cells sorted from blood, taken at week 0. The TCR sequence derives from a human donor with alopecia areata. DNA of the CDR3: TGCGCCAGCAGCAAACAGGGATACGAGCAGTACTTC. Translating it yields CASSKQGYEQYF.